This T cell receptor beta chain was sequenced for a study of human T cells and chemical hapten exposure. This clonotype was counted a few times. Time point reported: pre-sensitization, week 0. As to treatment: therapeutic diphenylcyclopropenone sensitization with weekly scalp DPC. TCRdb independently ran MiXCR on the RACE reads; one entry per CDR3 protein. The sample carries more than 250,000 distinct CDR3 sequences, almost 8% recorded once. Germline V gives CDR1 MNHEY, CDR2 SVGEGT. The CDR3 is made up of 13 amino acids. The ends were cut back, 8 bases at V and 0 bases at J, with 7 bases in the middle.

This clonotype was sampled from a man in his late teens or twenties with alopecia areata. Some clones in this sample may be carry-over from other donors' samples. The starting material was whole blood, obtained in connection with sensitization to the hapten diphenylcyclopropenone (DPC). V is TRBV6-2 or TRBV6-3 and J is TRBJ2-2, with D uncertain. CDR3 nucleotides: TGTGCCAGCGTTCGTACGAACACCGGGGAGCTGTTTTTT. Protein sequence: CASVRTNTGELFF.